The clone carrying this TCR beta chain was picked up many times. This record comes from a study of blood T cells in healthy people across ages. A sample-barcoded 5' primer and a J-beta primer mix were used in a second PCR of about 6 to 12 cycles. Any given sample supplied a minimum of 2.5 million CDR3-containing paired-end reads. From the 5' RACE reads, TCRdb called clonotypes with MiXCR, one entry per CDR3 protein. The sample has roughly 640,000 distinct CDR3 sequences, about 28% seen once; the top ten hold 15% to 19%. Germline V CDR1 and CDR2: MDHEN, SYDVKM. Trimming cost V 4 bases and J 1 base, with 13 bases left between them. The CDR3 contains 15 residues.

The sequence came from a woman older than 75 in good health. The genes are TRBV28 and TRBJ2-5, with a possible D match to TRBD1 (6 bases). The source material was blood. In DNA, the CDR3 is TGTGCCAGCAGTTCAAGACAGGCTGGCCAAGAGACCCAGTACTTC. Its protein is CASSSRQAGQETQYF.